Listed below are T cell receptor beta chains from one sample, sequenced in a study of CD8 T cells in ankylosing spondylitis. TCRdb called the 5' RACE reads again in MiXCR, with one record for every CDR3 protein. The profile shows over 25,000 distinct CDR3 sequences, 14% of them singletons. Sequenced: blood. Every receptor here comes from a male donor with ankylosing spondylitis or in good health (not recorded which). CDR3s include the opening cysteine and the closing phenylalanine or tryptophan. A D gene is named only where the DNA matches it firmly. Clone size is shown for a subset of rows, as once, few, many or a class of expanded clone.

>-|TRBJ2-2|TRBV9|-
CASSAPVGELFF
TGTGCCAGCAGCGCCCCTGTCGGGGAGCTGTTTTTT
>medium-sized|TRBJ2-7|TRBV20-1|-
CSATLRRAPIYEQYF
TGCAGTGCCACCCTCCGGAGGGCACCGATTTACGAGCAGTACTTC
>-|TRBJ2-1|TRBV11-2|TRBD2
CASSSPGTSGIGGSYNEQFF
TGTGCCAGCAGCTCCCCCGGGACTAGCGGGATTGGGGGCTCCTACAATGAGCAGTTCTTC
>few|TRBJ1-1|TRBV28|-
CASSLRRGRNTEAFF
TGTGCCAGCAGTTTAAGGAGGGGAAGAAACACTGAAGCTTTCTTT
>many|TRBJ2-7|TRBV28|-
CASSLYEGEGHYEQYF
TGTGCCAGCAGTTTATACGAAGGGGAGGGACACTACGAGCAGTACTTC
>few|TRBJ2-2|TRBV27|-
CASTTQLRGELFF
TGTGCCAGCACTACGCAGTTGCGCGGGGAGCTGTTTTTT
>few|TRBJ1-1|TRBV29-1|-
CSVERGGNEAFF
TGCAGCGTTGAAAGGGGCGGGAATGAAGCTTTCTTT
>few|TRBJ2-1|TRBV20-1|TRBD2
CSARLAGPYNEQFF
TGCAGTGCTAGACTAGCGGGGCCCTACAATGAGCAGTTCTTC
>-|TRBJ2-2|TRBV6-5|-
CASMGIAESVAWELFF
TGTGCCAGCATGGGGATAGCGGAGTCAGTGGCCTGGGAGCTGTTTTTT
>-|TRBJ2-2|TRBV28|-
CASSLIGGGVANTGELFF
TGTGCCAGCAGTTTGATTGGGGGCGGGGTCGCGAACACCGGGGAGCTGTTTTTT
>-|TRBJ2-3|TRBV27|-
CASSLWVGTSTDTQYF
TGTGCCAGCAGTTTATGGGTTGGGACAAGCACAGATACGCAGTATTTT
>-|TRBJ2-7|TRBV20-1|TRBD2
CSAKGAGGRYEQYF
TGCAGTGCTAAAGGGGCGGGAGGCCGCTACGAGCAGTACTTC
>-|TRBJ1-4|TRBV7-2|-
CASSLDEKLFF
TGTGCCAGCAGCTTAGATGAAAAACTGTTTTTT
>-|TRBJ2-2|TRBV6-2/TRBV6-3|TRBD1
CASSYRRTGVGTGELFF
TGTGCCAGCAGTTACCGGCGGACAGGGGTGGGCACCGGGGAGCTGTTTTTT
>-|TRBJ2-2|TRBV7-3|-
CASSPGRNENTGELFF
TGTGCCAGCAGCCCCGGACGGAACGAGAACACCGGGGAGCTGTTTTTT
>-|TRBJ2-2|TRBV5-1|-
CASTAGKNTGELFF
TGCGCCAGCACGGCAGGCAAGAACACCGGGGAGCTGTTTTTT
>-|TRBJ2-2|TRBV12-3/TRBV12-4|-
CASSPRGELFF
TGTGCCAGCAGTCCCCGTGGGGAGCTGTTTTTT
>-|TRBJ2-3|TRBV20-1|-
CSARVGDTQYF
TGCAGTGCTAGGGTTGGAGATACGCAGTATTTT
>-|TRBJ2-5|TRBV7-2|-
CASSARETQYF
TGTGCCAGCAGCGCTCGGGAGACCCAGTACTTC
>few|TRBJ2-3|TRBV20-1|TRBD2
CSARLGGNTDTQYF
TGCAGTGCTAGGCTCGGGGGGAACACAGATACGCAGTATTTT